The 13 T cell receptor beta chains presented below share a single source sample, sequenced in a study of CD8 T cells in Susac syndrome. A quantity of about 0.45 to 1 ug RNA underwent reverse transcription using random hexamers. TCRdb called the immunoSEQ multiplex PCR reads again in MiXCR, with one record for every CDR3 protein. The sample lists 70,000 to 100,000 distinct CDR3 sequences; around 96% were seen once. Sequencing was done on a sample of CD8+ T cells from PBMCs. These receptor sequences come from a human donor with Susac syndrome.

V and J are TRBV20-1 and TRBJ2-7; perhaps TRBD2 as D (5 bases). V shed 4 bases and J shed 0 bases, with 10 bases lying between them. Germline CDR1 and CDR2: DFQATT and SNEGSKA (reference sequence). The CDR3 covers 13 residues. In nucleotides, the CDR3 is TGCAGTGCTAAGGGAGTTCCCTCCTACGAGCAGTACTTC. Residues: CSAKGVPSYEQYF.

The CDR3 protein is CASSSLAGGTDTQYF. Written as DNA, the CDR3 is TGTGCCAGCAGCTCCCTAGCGGGGGGCACAGATACGCAGTATTTT. J is TRBJ2-3 and V is TRBV7-3, with 10 bases matching TRBD2. This CDR3 contains 15 residues. Trimming removed 4 bases from V and 1 base from J; junction bases left unmatched: 2. The germline gives CDR1 SGHTA, CDR2 FQGTGA.

This sequence joins TRBV27 and TRBJ1-2; D call uncertain. The CDR3 contains 16 residues. V dropped 4 bases and J dropped 4 bases, with 19 bases sitting between them. CDR1 is MNHEY, CDR2 SMNVEV, per germline (reference sequence). CDR3 bases: TGTGCCAGCAGTTCCGATGGACTATTCTCGGGCTATGGCTACACCTTC. Amino acids: CASSSDGLFSGYGYTF.

The genes are TRBV1 and TRBJ1-5; whether TRBD1, the table's D call, matches the DNA was not checked. TRBV1 is recorded as a pseudogene. The CDR3 is made up of 18 amino acids. The CDR3 protein is CTSSLLPGAPFSNQPQHF. The CDR3 DNA is TGCACCAGCAGCCTTCTTCCAGGGGCTCCCTTTAGCAATCAGCCCCAGCATTTT.

Here the CDR3 reads CASSQDFRSAWNTEAFF. The CDR3 DNA reads as TGCGCCAGCAGCCAAGATTTCAGGAGTGCCTGGAACACTGAAGCTTTCTTT. V usage is TRBV4-3 and J usage is TRBJ1-1, with unresolved D. CDR3 length equals 17 residues. V lost 0 bases and J lost 1, with 15 bases in between. The germline CDR1 and CDR2 sequences are LGHNA and YSLEER.

The chain couples TRBV18 to TRBJ2-7; D is undetermined. With 3 bases removed from V and 1 base from J, the gap between germline ends came to 13 bases. CDR1 and CDR2 (germline): KGHSH, LQKENI. The length of the CDR3 is 15 residues. CDR3 loop: CASSPIPETSYEQYF. In nucleotides, the CDR3 is TGTGCCAGCTCACCGATTCCAGAAACGTCCTACGAGCAGTACTTC.

The chain joins TRBV27 to TRBJ2-7; TRBD1 might be the D (7 bases). Germline assignment: CDR1 MNHEY and CDR2 SMNVEV (reference sequence). Trimming left V 4 bases short and J 7 bases short, with 20 bases between. This CDR3 region has 15 residues. CDR3 region: CASSYSTGTSGEQYF. The DNA of the CDR3 is TGTGCCAGCAGTTACTCGACAGGGACTTCTGGGGAGCAGTACTTC.

This rearrangement joins TRBV20-1 to TRBJ2-3, with TRBD2 identical over 11 bases. V lost 4 bases and J lost 5; bases outside the gene matches: 8. Germline V gives CDR1 DFQATT, CDR2 SNEGSKA (reference sequence). The CDR3 is 15 amino acids. The CDR3 DNA follows: TGCAGTGCTATGGCCCTAGCGGGGGGTCTAGATACGCAGTATTTT. Amino acid sequence: CSAMALAGGLDTQYF.

The chain uses TRBV28 and TRBJ2-7; tentatively, D is TRBD1 (6 bases). This CDR3 comprises 14 residues. V was trimmed by 5 bases and J by 4 bases, leaving 15 bases between them. Germline values: CDR1 MDHEN, CDR2 SYDVKM. The CDR3 bases are TGTGCCAGCAGTACACAAAAGGACAGATACGAGCAGTACTTC. Its translation: CASSTQKDRYEQYF.

This clonotype was detected once. The gene calls are TRBV28 and TRBJ2-3; 7 bases map to TRBD1. Germline assignment: CDR1 MDHEN and CDR2 SYDVKM. Losses at the gene ends were 4 bases for V and 7 bases for J; bases not matched to a gene: 11. The CDR3 extends over 15 amino acids. The CDR3 loop is CASSSLDRLIHTQYF. For the CDR3, the DNA is TGTGCCAGCAGTTCACTGGACAGGCTGATTCATACGCAGTATTTT.

V usage is TRBV4-3 and J usage is TRBJ2-7; D is unclear. Per germline, CDR1 LGHNA and CDR2 YSLEER. The CDR3 is 11 amino acids. V was pared by 0 bases and J by 6 bases, with 3 bases between. The CDR3: CASSQDREQYF. The CDR3 DNA reads TGCGCCAGCAGCCAAGATCGCGAGCAGTACTTC.

The chain recombines TRBV27 with TRBJ1-6; 7 positions agree with TRBD1. CDR3 length: 13 amino acids. In germline, CDR1 is MNHEY, CDR2 SMNVEV (reference sequence). V lost 8 bases to trimming and J lost 7 bases; unmatched junction nucleotides: 5. In nucleotides, the CDR3 is TGTGCCAGCGGGGACAGCTTCAATTCACCCCTCCACTTT. This codes for CASGDSFNSPLHF.

This clonotype was detected a few times. V is TRBV4-2 and J is TRBJ2-7, with TRBD2 identical over 9 bases. This CDR3 has 15 residues. Germline V gene sequence: CDR1 LGHNA, CDR2 YNFKEQ. Germline trimming cut 0 bases from V and 6 bases from J; bases unmatched to any gene: 6. The chain's CDR3 is CASSQDPSGVFEQYF. The DNA of the CDR3 is TGTGCCAGCAGCCAAGATCCTAGCGGGGTCTTCGAGCAGTACTTC.